The present entry profiles one TCR beta chain with its context. Its antigen is unidentified. Germline CDR1 reads SGHVS; CDR2 reads FNYEAQ. V was pared by 5 bases and J by 5 bases, with 18 bases of the junction left unmatched. The CDR3 totals 18 residues. The data belong to a study of T cell repertoires in cytomegalovirus infection. At the level of the study: Public TCR beta signature analysis indicated the presence of both CMV infection and matching HLA type. Findings of the study overall: CMV-specific TCR beta clonotypes restricted by HLA-C were the ones dominating the ex vivo response. Totalled public TCR beta family frequency picked out people who carried CMV plus the relevant HLA.

TCRdb called the reads again in MiXCR, with one record for every CDR3 protein. The data hold a few hundred thousand distinct CDR3 sequences, with about 20% observed a single time. Input material: CD8+ T cells from PBMCs. V usage is TRBV7-6 and J usage is TRBJ1-2; the match to TRBD1 covers 9 bases. The TCR sequence derives from a human donor in good health (CMV status not recorded). Some clones in this sample may be carry-over from other donors' samples. As DNA, the CDR3 is TGTGCCAGCAGCATCGCGGGACAGGGTTTAGAAAGTGTGTATGGCTACACCTTC. Amino acids: CASSIAGQGLESVYGYTF.